This passage covers 18 T cell receptor beta chains from one sample sequenced in a study of blood T cells in healthy people across ages. Using a J-beta primer mix together with a sample-barcoded 5' primer, a second PCR was run for about 6 to 12 cycles. TCRdb used MiXCR to reprocess the 5' RACE reads, holding one entry per CDR3 protein. The sample holds about 680,000 distinct CDR3 sequences, approximately 49% seen once. Source material: blood. Receptors originate from a woman in her sixties or seventies in good health.

This clonotype was seen a few times. The gene calls are TRBV28 and TRBJ2-5, with 7 bases lining up with TRBD2. CDR1 and CDR2 (germline): MDHEN, SYDVKM. V lost 7 bases, J lost 2 bases, and 7 bases stayed unmatched. The CDR3 runs to 14 residues. This CDR3 reads CASTTLGGQETQYF. The CDR3 DNA sequence: TGTGCCAGCACCACATTGGGGGGGCAAGAGACCCAGTACTTC.

This clonotype was found a few times. The J gene is TRBJ2-5, the V gene TRBV2, with D maybe TRBD2 (6 bases). Germline V lookup: CDR1 SNHLY, CDR2 FYNNEI. V lost 6 bases and J lost 4, with 12 bases in between. The CDR3 has 13 residues. DNA for the CDR3: TGTGCCAGCAGCGGAGGGCAGAGAGAGACCCAGTACTTC. Protein product: CASSGGQRETQYF.

V gene TRBV5-8 combines with J gene TRBJ2-6, with a possible D match to TRBD2 (5 bases). The ends were cut back, 3 bases at V and 3 bases at J, with 13 bases in the middle. Germline CDR1 and CDR2: SGHTS and YDEGEE. This CDR3 has 16 amino acids. The DNA for the CDR3 is TGTGCCAGCAGCTCAGATCGGAGGTATGGGGCCAACGTCCTGACTTTC. It specifies CASSSDRRYGANVLTF.

This clonotype showed up just a few times. The V call is TRBV4-3, the J call TRBJ1-1; D may be TRBD1 (6 bases). V dropped 0 bases and J dropped 1 base, with 15 bases sitting between them. The CDR3 sequence is 17 residues long. In germline, CDR1 is LGHNA, CDR2 YSLEER. The CDR3 nucleotides are TGCGCCAGCAGCCAAGATACCGGGACAATCAGGAACACTGAAGCTTTCTTT. Translating it yields CASSQDTGTIRNTEAFF.

This sequence joins TRBV5-1 and TRBJ2-7, with D possibly TRBD2 on 5 matching bases. The CDR3 sequence is 17 residues long. Per the germline V gene, CDR1 is SGHRS and CDR2 is YFSETQ. V lost 1 base and J lost 0, with 17 bases in between. CDR3 nucleotides: TGCGCCAGCAGCTTGAGTAATTGGACTGGCGGCTCCTACGAGCAGTACTTC. Its protein product is CASSLSNWTGGSYEQYF.

Here the CDR3 reads CASSWGKAPDTQYF. CDR3 coding DNA: TGTGCCAGCAGCTGGGGGAAAGCCCCTGATACGCAGTATTTT. This chain joins TRBV7-9 and TRBJ2-3; D may correspond to TRBD1 or TRBD2 (5 bases each). CDR3 length: 14 amino acids. The V gene's germline CDR1 is SEHNR and CDR2 FQNEAQ (reference sequence). V was pared by 4 bases and J by 6 bases, with 14 bases between.

As regards this clonotype: Possible read error: a much larger clone is one base away. The chain employs TRBV12-3 or TRBV12-4 and TRBJ2-3; D gene uncertain. CDR3 length: 12 residues. V was pared by 6 bases and J by 2 bases, with 6 bases between. CDR3 nucleotide sequence: TGTGCCAGCAGATTACCCACAGATACGCAGTATTTT. This gives the protein CASRLPTDTQYF.

The chain carries TRBV7-9 and TRBJ1-1; weak D call: TRBD1 (6 bases). Germline V gives CDR1 SEHNR, CDR2 FQNEAQ (reference sequence). This CDR3 contains 14 residues. V was shortened by 5 bases and J by 7 bases, with 17 bases between the two germline ends. The chain's CDR3 is CASSRSGASGEAFF. The CDR3 nucleotides read TGTGCCAGCAGCAGATCAGGGGCGTCGGGTGAAGCTTTCTTT.

The V gene is TRBV5-1, the J gene TRBJ2-3, with D possibly being TRBD1 (6 bases). Trimming pared 3 bases from V and 1 base from J, leaving 15 bases between. This CDR3 comprises 16 residues. CDR1 and CDR2 (germline): SGHRS, YFSETQ. Here the CDR3 DNA reads TGCGCCAGCAGCTCTAACAGGGCCGGGGGCACAGATACGCAGTATTTT. Its protein product is CASSSNRAGGTDTQYF.

The chain joins TRBV3-1 to TRBJ2-5; TRBD1 might be the D (6 bases). CDR1 is LGHDT and CDR2 is YNNKEL in the germline V gene (reference sequence). This CDR3 comprises 12 residues. The V and J ends lost 3 bases and 11 bases respectively, with 13 bases between them. The CDR3 is CASSQGAAIQYF. The CDR3 nucleotides are TGTGCCAGCAGCCAGGGGGCAGCGATTCAGTACTTC.

This clonotype was found a few times. This chain links TRBV12-3 or TRBV12-4 with TRBJ1-3; D unclear. Deletions cut 7 bases from V and 0 bases from J, with 4 bases between. This CDR3 has 12 amino acids. Here the CDR3 DNA reads TGTGCCAGCACCGCCTCTGGAAACACCATATATTTT. This sequence encodes CASTASGNTIYF.

The chain recombines TRBV29-1 with TRBJ1-1; the D is unclear. The CDR3 runs 11 residues. Germline V gene sequence: CDR1 SQVTM, CDR2 ANQGSEA. CDR3 in amino acids: CSTDGRTEAFF. The CDR3 DNA follows: TGCAGTACGGATGGGCGCACTGAAGCTTTCTTT.

The V gene is TRBV15, the J gene TRBJ2-7; 9 nucleotides align to TRBD1. The V segment lost 0 bases and the J segment 0 bases; nucleotides outside the gene matches: 0. The CDR3 sequence is 15 residues long. Germline CDR1 is LNHNV and CDR2 is YYDKDF (reference sequence). CDR3 amino acids: CATSREGQGSYEQYF. The CDR3 DNA is TGTGCCACCAGCAGAGAGGGACAGGGCTCCTACGAGCAGTACTTC.

CDR3 sequence (DNA): TGTGCCAGCAGCCAAGCGACAGGAGGGTCCTATGGCTACACCTTC. It translates to CASSQATGGSYGYTF. The V and J genes are TRBV3-1 and TRBJ1-2; D possibly corresponds to TRBD1 (6 bases). CDR1 LGHDT and CDR2 YNNKEL come from the germline V gene (reference sequence). The V and J ends lost 1 base and 4 bases respectively, with 13 bases between them. This CDR3 has 15 residues. The full variable domain, in which reference TRBV3-1 and TRBJ1-2 provide the parts outside the CDR3, is DTAVSQTPKYLVTQMGNDKSIKCEQNLGHDTMYWYKQDSKKFLKIMFSYNNKELIINETVPNRFSPKSPDKAHLNLHINSLELGDSAVYFCASSQATGGSYGYTFGSGTRLTVV.

The V and J genes are TRBV6-5 and TRBJ2-1; 8 bases are a match to TRBD1. Germline CDR1 reads MNHEY; CDR2 reads SVGAGI. The CDR3 extends over 15 amino acids. V shed 7 bases and J 9 bases; nucleotides not matched to a gene: 14. CDR3 protein: CASKTGGGPEGEQFF. DNA of the CDR3: TGTGCCAGCAAAACAGGGGGTGGCCCAGAGGGTGAGCAGTTCTTC.

There are a few counts of this clonotype. The gene calls are TRBV7-9 and TRBJ2-7, with no clear D. Germline-derived CDR1 and CDR2 are SEHNR and FQNEAQ (reference sequence). The V and J ends lost 5 bases and 4 bases respectively, with 12 bases between them. The CDR3 runs 13 residues. Written as DNA, the CDR3 is TGTGCCAGCAGCCCTACAGAGAGGTACGAGCAGTACTTC. Residues: CASSPTERYEQYF.

This chain joins TRBV20-1 and TRBJ2-3; D call uncertain. V lost 5 bases, J lost 1 base, and 13 bases lay in between. CDR1 and CDR2 (germline): DFQATT, SNEGSKA (reference sequence). The CDR3 loop spans 14 amino acids. The CDR3 DNA follows: TGCAGTGCTCCGTCTCGACTCGGCACAGATACGCAGTATTTT. Translation gives CSAPSRLGTDTQYF.

This clonotype was observed a few times. The rearrangement uses TRBV4-1 and TRBJ2-7; 8 bases are shared with TRBD1. This CDR3 is built from 19 residues. With V trimmed by 2 bases and J by 0 bases, 15 bases remained unmatched. From germline, CDR1 is MGHRA and CDR2 YSYEKL. The CDR3 here is CASSQPRRVRGHSSYEQYF. The CDR3 DNA sequence: TGCGCCAGCAGCCAACCAAGAAGGGTCAGGGGGCACAGCTCCTACGAGCAGTACTTC.